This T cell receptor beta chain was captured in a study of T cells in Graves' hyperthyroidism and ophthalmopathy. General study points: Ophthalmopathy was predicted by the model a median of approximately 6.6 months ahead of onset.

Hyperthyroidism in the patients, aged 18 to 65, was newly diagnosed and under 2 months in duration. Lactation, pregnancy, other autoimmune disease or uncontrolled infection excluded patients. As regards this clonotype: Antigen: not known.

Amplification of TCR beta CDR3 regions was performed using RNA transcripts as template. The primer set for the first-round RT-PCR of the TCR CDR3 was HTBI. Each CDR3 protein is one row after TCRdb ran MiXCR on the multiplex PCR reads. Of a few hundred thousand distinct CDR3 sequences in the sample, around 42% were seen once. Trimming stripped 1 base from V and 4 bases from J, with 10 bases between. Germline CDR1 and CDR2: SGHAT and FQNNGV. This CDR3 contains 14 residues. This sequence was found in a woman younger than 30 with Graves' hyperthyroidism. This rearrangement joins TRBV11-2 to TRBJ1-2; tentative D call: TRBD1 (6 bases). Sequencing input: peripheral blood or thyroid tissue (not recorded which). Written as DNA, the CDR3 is TGTGCCAGCAGCTTAGCCAGGGGCGGCTATGGCTACACCTTC. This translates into CASSLARGGYGYTF.